This TCR beta chain was identified during a study of T cells in Graves' hyperthyroidism and ophthalmopathy. General study points: Ophthalmopathy could be told apart from stable hyperthyroidism with a 13 V-J model.

Researchers took RNA transcripts and amplified the TCR beta CDR3 regions from them. The HTBI primer set drove a first-round RT-PCR of the TCR CDR3. TCRdb ran MiXCR on the multiplex PCR reads and lists one entry per CDR3 protein. The sample carries 330,000 or so distinct CDR3 sequences, about a sixth recorded once. This clonotype was found many times. Its target is unknown. Not enrolled were patients with uncontrolled infection, other autoimmune disease, pregnancy or lactation. This sequence was found in a woman between 40 and 55 years old with Graves' ophthalmopathy. Sequencing was done on a sample of blood.

DNA of the CDR3: TGTGCCAGCAGGCCCGGGTCAAAGAACACTGAAGCTTTCTTT. Residues: CASRPGSKNTEAFF. This chain links TRBV27 with TRBJ1-1; no definite D call. The germline V and J ends were trimmed by 6 bases and 1 base, with 12 bases remaining between them. The CDR3 loop spans 14 amino acids. The germline CDR1 and CDR2 sequences are MNHEY and SMNVEV (reference sequence).